Listed below are T cell receptor beta chains from one sample, sequenced in a study of regulatory T cells in long-lasting Graves disease. TCRdb processed the multiplex PCR reads anew with MiXCR; each CDR3 protein has one entry. The repertoire includes 370,000 or so distinct CDR3 sequences, roughly 16% of them detected once, and 20% to 25% sits in the top ten. The same sample was also studied in work on T cells in Graves' hyperthyroidism and ophthalmopathy.

This sample comprised peripheral blood mononuclear cells (PBMCs), obtained at new diagnosis, from a patient treated with antithyroid drugs. These receptor sequences come from a woman under 30 with Graves disease. CDR3s include the opening cysteine and the closing phenylalanine or tryptophan.

v_call: TRBV6-5
j_call: TRBJ2-3
cdr3_aa: CASSSRGSTDTQYF

v_call: TRBV6-2/TRBV6-3
j_call: TRBJ2-3
cdr3_aa: CASSLGAGGRPDTQYF

v_call: TRBV12-3/TRBV12-4
j_call: TRBJ1-1
cdr3_aa: CASSYGPEGEAFF

v_call: TRBV6-1
j_call: TRBJ1-5
cdr3_aa: CACGGNQPQHF

v_call: TRBV7-6
j_call: TRBJ2-1
cdr3_aa: CASQRTGVRSSYNEQFF

v_call: TRBV6-5
j_call: TRBJ1-5
cdr3_aa: CASSYGGGWRNQPQHF

v_call: TRBV6-1
j_call: TRBJ2-2
cdr3_aa: CASSERRGGNTGELFF

v_call: TRBV9
j_call: TRBJ1-1
cdr3_aa: CASSHPLRGGTEAFF

v_call: TRBV6-1
j_call: TRBJ2-3
cdr3_aa: CASNTRGGSDTQYF

v_call: TRBV10-3
j_call: TRBJ2-5
cdr3_aa: CAISDVLAGRETQYF

v_call: TRBV25-1
j_call: TRBJ2-3
cdr3_aa: CASSALRAIGTDTQYF

v_call: TRBV20-1
j_call: TRBJ2-1
cdr3_aa: CSASRPDRGGRYNEQFF

v_call: TRBV20-1
j_call: TRBJ2-5
cdr3_aa: CSAPWTGQETQYF

v_call: TRBV2
j_call: TRBJ1-2
cdr3_aa: CASRLGTGENYGYTF

v_call: TRBV29-1
j_call: TRBJ2-3
cdr3_aa: CSGAGDTQYF

v_call: TRBV19
j_call: TRBJ1-4
cdr3_aa: CASSGAATNEKLFF

v_call: TRBV19
j_call: TRBJ1-5
cdr3_aa: CASSNLGNRGRMVLQPQHF

v_call: TRBV5-6
j_call: TRBJ2-1
cdr3_aa: CASTPDRQGDREQFF

v_call: TRBV29-1
j_call: TRBJ2-3
cdr3_aa: CSVLLPGLPVDTQYF

v_call: TRBV3-1
j_call: TRBJ1-1
cdr3_aa: CASSQVGRLNTEAFF

v_call: TRBV4-2
j_call: TRBJ1-2
cdr3_aa: CASSQNPGPTNYGYTF

v_call: TRBV19
j_call: TRBJ2-3
cdr3_aa: CASIDKGTSATDTQYF

v_call: TRBV5-5
j_call: TRBJ2-2
cdr3_aa: CASSSETGFVTGELFF

v_call: TRBV6-1
j_call: TRBJ1-5
cdr3_aa: CASSIGQVPIAINQPQHF

v_call: TRBV4-2
j_call: TRBJ2-7
cdr3_aa: CASGEETGTYEQYF

v_call: TRBV6-1
j_call: TRBJ1-2
cdr3_aa: CASRPRAGQTYGYTF

v_call: TRBV7-8
j_call: TRBJ1-2
cdr3_aa: CASSPGDRSRGYTF

v_call: TRBV20-1
j_call: TRBJ2-7
cdr3_aa: CSARFRVYEQYF

v_call: TRBV25-1
j_call: TRBJ2-5
cdr3_aa: CASRGLRTGGDGVWNIETQYF

v_call: TRBV9
j_call: TRBJ2-7
cdr3_aa: CASGRRFYEQYF

v_call: TRBV29-1
j_call: TRBJ2-7
cdr3_aa: CSVEGRDRVNEQYF

v_call: TRBV9
j_call: TRBJ2-2
cdr3_aa: CASSVGTGIVTGELFF

v_call: TRBV9
j_call: TRBJ2-7
cdr3_aa: CASSASSAPTYEQYF

v_call: TRBV27
j_call: TRBJ1-3
cdr3_aa: CASSAGQGNTIYF

v_call: TRBV27
j_call: TRBJ2-1
cdr3_aa: CASSLPSGRAFGEQFF

v_call: TRBV12-3/TRBV12-4
j_call: TRBJ2-1
cdr3_aa: CASALAGGYNEQFF